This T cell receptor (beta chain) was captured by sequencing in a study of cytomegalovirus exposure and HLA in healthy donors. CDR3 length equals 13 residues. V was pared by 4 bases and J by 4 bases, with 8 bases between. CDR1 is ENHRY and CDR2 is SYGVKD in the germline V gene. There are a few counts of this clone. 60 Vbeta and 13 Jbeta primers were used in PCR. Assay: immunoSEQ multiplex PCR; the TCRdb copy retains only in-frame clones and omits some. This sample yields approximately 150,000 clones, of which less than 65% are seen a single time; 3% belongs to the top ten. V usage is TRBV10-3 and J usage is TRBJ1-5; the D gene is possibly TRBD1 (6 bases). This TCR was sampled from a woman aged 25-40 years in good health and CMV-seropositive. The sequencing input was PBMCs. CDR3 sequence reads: CAISGQGNQPQHF. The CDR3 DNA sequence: TGTGCCATCAGTGGTCAGGGGAATCAGCCCCAGCATTTT.